The 23 T cell receptor beta chains listed next were all sequenced from one sample in a study of cytomegalovirus exposure and HLA in healthy donors. Clones were sequenced by immunoSEQ multiplex PCR, and TCRdb holds only the in-frame ones, with some missing. Of some 160,000 clones detected, more than 75% appear once; the ten largest clones hold almost 3%. The sequenced material came from PBMCs. These receptors all stem from a man between 18 and 35 years old in good health and CMV-seronegative.

V and J are TRBV5-1 and TRBJ2-3, with 15 bases that match TRBD2. The CDR3 sequence is 16 residues long. J gave up 4 bases and V 2 bases, and 2 bases lay outside the gene matches. Germline V gene lookup returns CDR1 SGHRS and CDR2 YFSETQ. The CDR3 sequence is CASSLGLAGGPDTQYF. CDR3 DNA sequence: TGCGCCAGCAGCTTAGGACTAGCGGGAGGGCCAGATACGCAGTATTTT.

The CDR3 reads CASSLGLAGHQETQYF. CDR3 coding DNA: TGTGCCAGCAGTTTAGGGCTAGCGGGACACCAAGAGACCCAGTACTTC. This rearrangement joins TRBV27 to TRBJ2-5; 9 bases map to TRBD2. V shed 2 bases, J shed 0 bases, and the junction held 4 bases outside the gene matches. The CDR3 covers 16 residues. Germline CDR1 is MNHEY and CDR2 is SMNVEV (reference sequence).

The chain couples TRBV5-1 to TRBJ2-7; 7 bases map to TRBD2. The CDR3 is 13 residues long. The ends lost 0 bases at V and 3 bases at J; junction bases unmatched: 0. Germline V gene data show CDR1 as SGHRS and CDR2 as YFSETQ. DNA of the CDR3: TGCGCCAGCAGCTTGGGCGGGGGCTACGAGCAGTACTTC. It yields the protein CASSLGGGYEQYF. The variable domain in full, completed from reference TRBV5-1 and TRBJ2-7, reads KAGVTQTPRYLIKTRGQQVTLSCSPISGHRSVSWYQQTPGQGLQFLFEYFSETQRNKGNFPGRFSGRQFSNSRSEMNVSTLELGDSALYLCASSLGGGYEQYFGPGTRLTVT.

J is TRBJ2-1 and V is TRBV29-1; D uncertain. Trimming took 3 bases from V and 0 from J, leaving 3 bases between them. The CDR3 loop spans 12 amino acids. CDR1 and CDR2 (germline): SQVTM, ANQGSEA. CDR3 nucleotides: TGCAGCGTTGACAGCTCCTACAATGAGCAGTTCTTC. Translating it yields CSVDSSYNEQFF.

In this sample, this clone turned up a few times. This chain links TRBV18 with TRBJ2-7, with 8 bases lining up with TRBD1. Looked up from germline, CDR1 is KGHSH and CDR2 is LQKENI. The CDR3 length is 15 residues. The V and J ends lost 2 bases and 3 bases, in that order; junction bases with no gene match: 6. Here the CDR3 DNA reads TGTGCCAGCTCACCAGGTCAGGGGGCTAGCTACGAGCAGTACGTC. Its translation: CASSPGQGASYEQYV.

This chain uses TRBV6-1 with TRBJ2-1; TRBD2 matches at 7 bases. Per germline, CDR1 MNHNS and CDR2 SASEGT. The CDR3 consists of 16 residues. With 3 bases clipped from V and 1 base from J, the junction kept 6 bases outside the gene matches. This chain's CDR3 is CASSDIIGGSYNEQFF. The CDR3, as DNA: TGTGCCAGCAGTGATATTATCGGGGGGTCCTACAATGAGCAGTTCTTC.

The chain joins TRBV12-5 to TRBJ1-2; D not resolved. The length of the CDR3 is 13 residues. CDR1 is LGHNT, CDR2 FRNRAP, per germline. V lost 3 bases and J lost 6, with 11 bases in between. The CDR3 region has the DNA TGTGCTAGTGGTTTTGAGGGAGTCGATGGCTACACCTTC. It codes for CASGFEGVDGYTF.

The chain is built from TRBV6-4 and TRBJ2-2; tentative D call: TRBD2 (6 bases). Germline loops: CDR1 MRHNA, CDR2 SNTAGT. The CDR3 extends over 17 amino acids. V shed 8 bases and J shed 3 bases, with 22 bases lying between them. The CDR3 loop is CASDERQTSPDTGELFF. The CDR3 DNA reads TGTGCCAGCGACGAACGGCAGACTAGTCCGGACACCGGGGAGCTGTTTTTT.

This chain joins TRBV6-5 and TRBJ2-7, with D perhaps matching TRBD2 (7 bases). Trimming shortened V by 2 bases and J by 2 bases, and 13 bases separated the two germline ends. The V gene's germline CDR1 is MNHEY and CDR2 SVGAGI. The CDR3 is 15 residues long. CDR3 in amino acids: CASSYQGGGTYEQYF. CDR3 in DNA: TGTGCCAGCAGTTACCAGGGAGGGGGTACCTACGAGCAGTACTTC.

The J gene is TRBJ1-2, the V gene TRBV7-9, with D unclear. V was pared by 8 bases and J by 7 bases, with 23 bases between. Looked up from germline, CDR1 is SEHNR and CDR2 is FQNEAQ (reference sequence). The CDR3 loop spans 15 amino acids. The CDR3 nucleotides read TGTGCCAGCGCCCGTGCGGAGCTAGTTCGGGGTGGCTACACCTTC. Translating it yields CASARAELVRGGYTF.

This chain connects TRBV13 to TRBJ2-7; D unresolved. The V end was cut by 2 bases, the J end by 0 bases, with 5 bases between. The CDR3 length is 13 residues. Germline CDR1 reads PRHDT; CDR2 reads FYEKMQ (reference sequence). The CDR3 sequence: CASSLRLSYEQYF. DNA of the CDR3: TGTGCCAGCAGCTTACGTCTCTCCTACGAGCAGTACTTC.

The chain couples TRBV9 to TRBJ2-7; maybe TRBD2 (7 bases). Germline values: CDR1 SGDLS, CDR2 YYNGEE. This CDR3 is built from 16 residues. V was shortened by 4 bases and J by 2 bases, with 19 bases between the two germline ends. CDR3: CASSHPAGGGPYEQYF. The CDR3, as DNA: TGTGCCAGCAGCCATCCCGCTGGGGGGGGCCCCTACGAGCAGTACTTC.

CDR3 DNA sequence: TGCGCCAGCAGCCAAGAGGGGACTAATACCTACGAGCAGTACTTC. Protein product: CASSQEGTNTYEQYF. The chain has TRBV4-1 and TRBJ2-7; 7 bases align to TRBD2. Per the germline V gene, CDR1 is MGHRA and CDR2 is YSYEKL. The CDR3 contains 15 residues. Trimming took 0 bases from V and 2 from J; bases not matched to a gene: 4.

V gene TRBV27 combines with J gene TRBJ1-3, with 7 bases fitting TRBD1. V lost 8 bases and J lost 4; bases outside the gene matches: 2. The germline V gene has CDR1 MNHEY and CDR2 SMNVEV (reference sequence). The CDR3 runs 12 residues. As DNA, the CDR3 is TGTGCCAGCGCGGGACAGGGAAACACCATATATTTT. Protein product: CASAGQGNTIYF.

V usage is TRBV11-2 and J usage is TRBJ1-4; D might be TRBD1 (5 bases). This CDR3 is built from 13 residues. Trimming stripped 1 base from V and 14 bases from J, with 14 bases between. Germline lookup yields CDR1 SGHAT and CDR2 FQNNGV. The CDR3 protein is CASSLVRGSPLFF. The CDR3 DNA sequence: TGTGCCAGCAGCTTAGTAAGGGGCAGCCCGCTGTTTTTT.

V is TRBV11-2 and J is TRBJ2-1; D gene ambiguous. Germline-derived CDR1 and CDR2 are SGHAT and FQNNGV. The CDR3 contains 11 residues. Trimming took off 6 bases at V and 8 bases at J, with 8 bases between the two ends. CDR3 DNA sequence: TGTGCCAGCAGTGGTACAGATGAGCAGTTCTTC. As protein: CASSGTDEQFF.

The chain links TRBV27 to TRBJ2-5, with D unresolved. V shed 8 bases and J shed 4 bases, with 14 bases lying between them. The germline gives CDR1 MNHEY, CDR2 SMNVEV (reference sequence). The CDR3 runs 13 residues. The CDR3 loop is CASAIEAGETQYF. For the CDR3, the DNA is TGTGCCAGCGCAATCGAGGCTGGAGAGACCCAGTACTTC.

V is TRBV4-3 and J is TRBJ2-5; D perhaps matches TRBD2 (6 bases). The CDR3 spans 17 residues. V shed 1 base and J shed 3 bases, with 18 bases lying between them. Germline CDR1 and CDR2: LGHNA and YSLEER. This chain's CDR3 is CASSQGGRPAGEETQYF. For the CDR3, the DNA is TGCGCCAGCAGCCAAGGGGGCCGGCCAGCGGGTGAAGAGACCCAGTACTTC.

This sequence joins TRBV27 and TRBJ2-7; D remains unclear. V shed 1 base and J shed 6 bases, with 7 bases lying between them. Germline-derived CDR1 and CDR2 are MNHEY and SMNVEV (reference sequence). The CDR3 consists of 12 residues. CDR3 in amino acids: CASSLWSGEQYF. For the CDR3, the DNA is TGTGCCAGCAGTTTATGGTCCGGCGAGCAGTACTTC.

A single count supports this clone. The CDR3 here is CASSLDVRGTGELFF. The CDR3 bases are TGTGCCAGCAGCTTGGACGTCCGGGGCACCGGGGAGCTGTTTTTT. The chain links TRBV5-4 to TRBJ2-2, with D possibly being TRBD2 (5 bases). There are 15 residues in the CDR3. Germline V CDR1 and CDR2: SGHNT, YYREEE (reference sequence). The V and J ends lost 0 bases and 4 bases respectively, with 10 bases between them.

V usage is TRBV20-1 and J usage is TRBJ2-5; weak D call: TRBD1 (6 bases). The CDR3 totals 11 residues. The V and J ends lost 6 bases and 3 bases respectively, with 8 bases between them. The germline CDR1 and CDR2 sequences are DFQATT and SNEGSKA (reference sequence). CDR3 sequence (DNA): TGCAGTGCGAGGACAGAAGAGACCCAGTACTTC. This translates into CSARTEETQYF.

The chain uses TRBV4-2 and TRBJ2-5, with 7 bases aligning to TRBD2. This CDR3 contains 17 residues. Germline CDR1 and CDR2: LGHNA and YNFKEQ. The trim removed 3 bases at V and 2 bases at J, leaving 12 bases unmatched. In DNA form, the CDR3 reads TGTGCCAGCAGCCATACCCTAAGACTAGCCCCACAAGAGACCCAGTACTTC. Its translation: CASSHTLRLAPQETQYF.

The genes are TRBV11-3 and TRBJ2-7, with 13 positions matching TRBD2. Trimming took 5 bases from V and 5 from J; bases not matched to a gene: 3. Germline V gene lookup returns CDR1 SGHNT and CDR2 YENEEA. This CDR3 is built from 14 residues. CDR3 in DNA: TGTGCCAGCAGCCGCGGACTAGCGGGAGACGAGCAGTACTTC. Protein sequence: CASSRGLAGDEQYF.